The 20 T cell receptor beta chains in this list originate from one sample, sequenced in a study of blood T cell repertoires in COVID-19. Only in-frame clones appear in the TCRdb table, and some are missing; sequencing was by immunoSEQ multiplex PCR. The sample lists tens of thousands of clones, roughly 84% seen once, with under 8% in the top ten. Sequenced: peripheral blood. These receptors came from a man in his forties or fifties with active COVID-19.

The chain links TRBV28 to TRBJ2-2, with D tentatively TRBD1 (5 bases). Trimming cost V 5 bases and J 4 bases, with 11 bases left between them. In germline, CDR1 is MDHEN, CDR2 SYDVKM. CDR3 length: 14 amino acids. The CDR3 bases are TGTGCCAGCAGTCTCAGGGATACCACCGGGGAGCTGTTTTTT. This codes for CASSLRDTTGELFF.

This clone was counted once. The chain recombines TRBV6-2 or TRBV6-3 with TRBJ2-7; TRBD2 matches at 8 bases. V was clipped by 0 bases and J by 4 bases; unmatched bases: 11. Germline V CDR1 and CDR2: MNHEY, SVGEGT. The CDR3 covers 17 residues. The CDR3 spells CASSYSRSDRGGYEQYF. The CDR3 DNA sequence: TGTGCCAGCAGTTACTCGAGATCAGATCGGGGGGGGTACGAGCAGTACTTC.

This clone came up once. V is TRBV2 and J is TRBJ2-7, with D tentatively TRBD1 (5 bases). Trimming shortened V by 6 bases and J by 4 bases, and 10 bases separated the two germline ends. Germline V gene sequence: CDR1 SNHLY, CDR2 FYNNEI. The CDR3 length is 12 residues. CDR3 protein: CASRHRSYEQYF. The CDR3 DNA follows: TGTGCCAGCAGGCACAGGAGTTACGAGCAGTACTTC. Combining the CDR3 with reference TRBV2 and TRBJ2-7 gives the whole variable domain EPEVTQTPSHQVTQMGQEVILRCVPISNHLYFYWYRQILGQKVEFLVSFYNNEISEKSEIFDDQFSVERPDGSNFTLKIRSTKLEDSAMYFCASRHRSYEQYFGPGTRLTVT.

The chain joins TRBV10-1 to TRBJ2-3; 9 nucleotides agree with TRBD2. This CDR3 is 16 amino acids long. J lost 4 bases, V lost 0 bases, and 5 bases had no gene match. Germline lookup yields CDR1 WNHNN and CDR2 SYGVQD (reference sequence). CDR3 residues: CASSESRGLASDTQYF. The CDR3 coding sequence is TGCGCCAGCAGTGAGTCGAGGGGACTAGCTTCAGATACGCAGTATTTT.

The rearrangement links TRBV24-1 to TRBJ2-3; D is unresolved. Germline V gives CDR1 KGHDR, CDR2 SFDVKD. V was pared by 3 bases and J by 0 bases, with 9 bases between. The CDR3 loop spans 15 amino acids. CDR3 in amino acids: CATSDENASTDTQYF. The CDR3 region has the DNA TGTGCCACCAGTGATGAGAACGCTAGCACAGATACGCAGTATTTT.

In its sample, this clone was seen once. The chain joins TRBV12-3 or TRBV12-4 to TRBJ1-5, with no clear D. This CDR3 spans 13 amino acids. With 6 bases removed from V and 3 bases from J, the gap between germline ends came to 9 bases. CDR3 bases: TGTGCCAGCAGCGGACTGTACAATCAGCCCCAGCATTTT. This encodes CASSGLYNQPQHF.

This chain connects TRBV19 to TRBJ2-3; D ambiguous. CDR3 length: 16 amino acids. V lost 3 bases and J lost 0, with 13 bases in between. Germline V gene data show CDR1 as LNHDA and CDR2 as SQIVND (reference sequence). DNA for the CDR3: TGTGCCAGTAGTATTTATCGGGTACGAAGCACAGATACGCAGTATTTT. This translates into CASSIYRVRSTDTQYF.

This clone showed up just a few times. This chain joins TRBV11-2 and TRBJ2-3, with 7 positions matching TRBD2. The germline CDR1 and CDR2 sequences are SGHAT and FQNNGV. CDR3 size: 16 residues. The V gene end was trimmed by 5 bases and the J gene end by 4 bases; junction bases not matched to a gene: 12. DNA for the CDR3: TGTGCCAGCAGCCTAAGGCCTAGCGGTGGGGCAGATACGCAGTATTTT. Its translation: CASSLRPSGGADTQYF.

The chain has TRBV27 and TRBJ2-3, with D perhaps TRBD2 (5 bases). The V gene lost 3 bases and the J gene lost 3 bases, with 13 bases spanning the gap. Germline V gene data show CDR1 as MNHEY and CDR2 as SMNVEV (reference sequence). The CDR3 length is 15 residues. The CDR3: CASSFSRTGTDTQYF. The CDR3 DNA reads as TGTGCCAGCAGTTTCAGCAGGACTGGGACAGATACGCAGTATTTT.

The gene calls are TRBV5-1 and TRBJ1-1, with 9 bases matching TRBD1. Germline CDR1 reads SGHRS; CDR2 reads YFSETQ. The CDR3 has 13 residues. Germline trimming cut 4 bases from V and 6 bases from J; bases unmatched to any gene: 4. CDR3 loop: CASSPGDRAEAFF. CDR3 coding DNA: TGCGCCAGCAGCCCTGGGGACAGGGCTGAAGCTTTCTTT.

The J gene is TRBJ1-6, the V gene TRBV9; TRBD1 might be the D (5 bases). Deletions cut 2 bases from V and 8 bases from J, with 11 bases between. The V gene's germline CDR1 is SGDLS and CDR2 YYNGEE. CDR3 length: 14 residues. Written as DNA, the CDR3 is TGTGCCAGCAGCGTGAAGGCGGGGGATTCACCCCTCCACTTT. This gives the protein CASSVKAGDSPLHF.

This chain uses TRBV18 with TRBJ2-6; D is perhaps TRBD1 (6 bases). Trimming stripped 6 bases from V and 2 bases from J, with 17 bases between. The CDR3 runs to 17 residues. The V gene's germline CDR1 is KGHSH and CDR2 LQKENI. The CDR3 DNA reads as TGTGCCAGCTCCTCCGCACAGGGCAATCCTGGGGCCAACGTCCTGACTTTC. The encoded protein is CASSSAQGNPGANVLTF.

The chain carries TRBV3-1 (or the pseudogene TRBV3-2) and TRBJ2-3; D unclear. Per the germline V gene, CDR1 is LGHDT and CDR2 is YNNKEL (reference sequence). The length of the CDR3 is 13 residues. The V end lost 4 bases, the J end lost 7 bases, and 12 bases lay between the germline ends. CDR3 coding DNA: TGTGCCAGCAGCCTGTCACGGTTACATACGCAGTATTTT. Its protein product is CASSLSRLHTQYF.

The chain combines TRBV7-9 with TRBJ2-3, with TRBD1 identical over 10 bases. Looked up from germline, CDR1 is SEHNR and CDR2 is FQNEAQ (reference sequence). This CDR3 spans 16 amino acids. V shed 0 bases and J 2 bases; nucleotides not matched to a gene: 2. The CDR3, as DNA: TGTGCCAGCAGCTTAGCGGGACAGGGGAACACAGATACGCAGTATTTT. This codes for CASSLAGQGNTDTQYF.

This chain joins TRBV23-1 and TRBJ1-2; perhaps TRBD1 as D (5 bases). TRBV23-1 is an open reading frame whose function is uncertain. The ends were cut back, 6 bases at V and 5 bases at J, with 16 bases in the middle. The CDR3 is 14 residues long. As DNA, the CDR3 is TGCGCCAGCAGCCAGGGCCAGTCCTCATATGGCTACACCTTC. The encoded protein is CASSQGQSSYGYTF.

The chain recombines TRBV19 with TRBJ2-1; 11 bases fit TRBD2. Germline-derived CDR1 and CDR2 are LNHDA and SQIVND (reference sequence). The CDR3 is 17 amino acids. J lost 2 bases, V lost 8 bases, and 11 bases had no gene match. CDR3 nucleotides: TGTGCCAGTGGCTTGGTTAGCGGGGGGGCGACCTACAATGAGCAGTTCTTC. The encoded protein is CASGLVSGGATYNEQFF.

The chain recombines TRBV6-5 with TRBJ2-1; the match to TRBD2 covers 8 bases. In germline, CDR1 is MNHEY, CDR2 SVGAGI. CDR3 length: 15 residues. The J segment lost 6 bases and the V segment lost 5 bases, leaving 9 bases of the junction unmatched. The CDR3 loop is CASSPAGARRNEQFF. In nucleotides, the CDR3 is TGTGCCAGCAGTCCAGCGGGAGCAAGGCGCAATGAGCAGTTCTTC.

In nucleotides, the CDR3 is TGCGCCAGCAGCCAAGGCGGGGAAAAACTGTTTTTT. Protein product: CASSQGGEKLFF. The chain employs TRBV4-1 and TRBJ1-4, with D hard to call. The CDR3 has 12 amino acids. Per germline, CDR1 MGHRA and CDR2 YSYEKL. The V and J ends lost 1 base and 8 bases respectively, with 5 bases between them.

The V call is TRBV19, the J call TRBJ2-7; a possible D gene is TRBD1 (6 bases). The CDR3 loop spans 17 amino acids. V was cut by 7 bases and J by 5 bases, with 27 bases left in between. Looked up from germline, CDR1 is LNHDA and CDR2 is SQIVND (reference sequence). The chain's CDR3 is CASKIRGAGDRGDEQYF. CDR3 sequence (DNA): TGTGCCAGTAAGATTCGAGGGGCAGGGGATCGAGGCGACGAGCAGTACTTC.

The chain uses TRBV5-1 and TRBJ1-1; D uncertain. Germline assignment: CDR1 SGHRS and CDR2 YFSETQ. This CDR3 spans 13 amino acids. V lost 0 bases to trimming and J lost 6 bases, with 9 bases between them. CDR3: CASSLVEGSEAFF. The CDR3 nucleotides are TGCGCCAGCAGCTTGGTTGAGGGTTCTGAAGCTTTCTTT.